These 19 T cell receptor beta chains came from one sample sequenced in a study of blood T cell repertoires in COVID-19. Produced via immunoSEQ multiplex PCR; TCRdb's table is partial and in-frame only. Of 250,000 to 350,000 clones listed, roughly 88% are singletons. Sequencing was performed on PBMCs or T cells enriched from blood (not recorded which). These receptors all come from a woman aged 30 to 39 who had recovered from COVID-19.

The chain is built from TRBV7-2 and TRBJ2-7; TRBD2 might be the D (5 bases). Germline V CDR1 and CDR2: SGHTA, FQGNSA. CDR3 length: 15 residues. Trimming took 3 bases from V and 7 from J, leaving 19 bases between them. The CDR3 reads CASSFRRPPTGEQYF. The CDR3 DNA reads as TGTGCCAGCAGCTTCAGGCGCCCTCCAACGGGAGAGCAGTACTTC.

The chain joins TRBV18 to TRBJ2-5, with D tentatively TRBD1 (5 bases). The CDR3 has 14 residues. The germline V gene has CDR1 KGHSH and CDR2 LQKENI. V lost 6 bases, J lost 5 bases, and 16 bases lay in between. The CDR3 sequence: CASSVQGREETQYF. DNA for the CDR3: TGTGCCAGCTCGGTCCAGGGCAGAGAGGAGACCCAGTACTTC.

The rearrangement links TRBV7-3 to TRBJ1-6; D is ambiguous. V was pared by 1 base and J by 10 bases, with 8 bases between. The germline gives CDR1 SGHTA, CDR2 FQGTGA. The CDR3 is made up of 13 amino acids. The CDR3 sequence is CASSLSRESPLHF. The DNA for the CDR3 is TGTGCCAGCAGCTTAAGTCGGGAATCACCCCTCCACTTT.

The V gene is TRBV28, the J gene TRBJ1-5; no definite D call. Germline V lookup: CDR1 MDHEN, CDR2 SYDVKM. This CDR3 is 13 amino acids long. Between the trimmed V and J ends, which lost 10 bases and 2 bases, there was a span of 12 bases. CDR3 sequence: CATWETGNQPQHF. The CDR3 DNA is TGTGCCACCTGGGAGACGGGCAATCAGCCCCAGCATTTT.

This clone has just one count. This chain links TRBV6-6 with TRBJ2-1; 10 bases align to TRBD2. The CDR3 length is 16 residues. After removal of 5 bases from V and 1 base from J, the junction contained 5 bases not matched to a gene. Germline assignment: CDR1 MNHNY and CDR2 SVGAGI (reference sequence). The CDR3: CASSPLAGESYNEQFF. The CDR3 bases are TGTGCCAGCAGTCCTCTAGCGGGAGAATCCTACAATGAGCAGTTCTTC.

This clone was observed a handful of times. As DNA, the CDR3 is TGTGCCAGCAGCGTAGTCTCCGGGAGGGCCCCCTACAATGAGCAGTTCTTC. Protein sequence: CASSVVSGRAPYNEQFF. The V call is TRBV9, the J call TRBJ2-1, with TRBD2 identical over 8 bases. The CDR3 extends over 17 amino acids. Trimming at V came to 0 bases and at J to 2 bases, leaving 7 bases not matched to a gene. CDR1 is SGDLS and CDR2 is YYNGEE in the germline V gene.

V usage is TRBV25-1 and J usage is TRBJ1-1; D remains unclear. Trimming stripped 5 bases from V and 0 bases from J, with 7 bases between. The germline V gene encodes CDR1 MGHDK and CDR2 SYGVNS. The CDR3 loop spans 13 amino acids. The CDR3 sequence: CASSPQMNTEAFF. DNA of the CDR3: TGTGCCAGCAGTCCACAAATGAACACTGAAGCTTTCTTT.

The rearrangement links TRBV20-1 to TRBJ2-5, with 7 bases matching TRBD2. The CDR3 is made up of 11 amino acids. From germline, CDR1 is DFQATT and CDR2 SNEGSKA (reference sequence). This CDR3 reads CAWDYKETQYF. CDR3 nucleotide sequence: TGCGCCTGGGACTATAAAGAGACCCAGTACTTC.

The V and J genes are TRBV7-9 and TRBJ1-2; 8 bases map to TRBD1. Germline lookup yields CDR1 SEHNR and CDR2 FQNEAQ (reference sequence). J lost 8 bases, V lost 5 bases, and 4 bases had no gene match. CDR3 length: 12 residues. Here the CDR3 reads CASSPTGGGYTF. Written as DNA, the CDR3 is TGTGCCAGCAGCCCCACAGGGGGAGGCTACACCTTC.

This clone was counted a single time. V usage is TRBV4-2 and J usage is TRBJ2-6; tentative D call: TRBD2 (6 bases). CDR3 length equals 17 residues. CDR1 is LGHNA, CDR2 YNFKEQ, per germline. V shed 0 bases and J shed 0 bases, with 9 bases lying between them. The CDR3 reads CASSQDWRGSGANVLTF. CDR3 DNA: TGTGCCAGCAGCCAAGACTGGCGGGGCTCTGGGGCCAACGTCCTGACTTTC.

The chain combines TRBV19 with TRBJ1-5; D not resolved. Germline loops: CDR1 LNHDA, CDR2 SQIVND (reference sequence). Deletions cut 7 bases from V and 2 bases from J, with 18 bases between. This CDR3 is built from 16 residues. The CDR3 sequence: CASKVLSRVGNQPQHF. The CDR3 region has the DNA TGTGCCAGTAAGGTCCTCTCCCGGGTCGGCAATCAGCCCCAGCATTTT.

V is TRBV10-3 and J is TRBJ2-7, with 9 bases that match TRBD1. The CDR3 extends over 15 amino acids. Per the germline V gene, CDR1 is ENHRY and CDR2 is SYGVKD. J was trimmed by 6 bases and V by 0 bases; bases with no gene match: 6. The chain's CDR3 is CAISESRDRVSEQYF. The CDR3 nucleotides read TGTGCCATCAGTGAGTCCCGGGACAGGGTTAGCGAGCAGTACTTC.

The chain employs TRBV15 and TRBJ2-6; 11 bases align to TRBD1. Germline lookup yields CDR1 LNHNV and CDR2 YYDKDF (reference sequence). CDR3 length equals 16 residues. Unmatched junction bases numbered 3, after V lost 6 bases and J lost 2 bases. The CDR3 nucleotides are TGTGCCACCAGAAGGACAGGGGGCGCTGGGGCCAACGTCCTGACTTTC. Translated: CATRRTGGAGANVLTF.

The V gene is TRBV5-4, the J gene TRBJ1-2; TRBD1 matches at 7 bases. Germline CDR1 SGHNT, CDR2 YYREEE (reference sequence). This CDR3 has 14 amino acids. V was pared by 4 bases and J by 8 bases, with 11 bases of the junction left unmatched. In nucleotides, the CDR3 is TGTGCCAGCAGCAACCGTACAGGGGAAGGGGGCTACACCTTC. Encoded protein: CASSNRTGEGGYTF.

The chain is built from TRBV10-3 and TRBJ2-7, with a possible D match to TRBD2 (6 bases). Germline CDR1 and CDR2: ENHRY and SYGVKD. V dropped 10 bases and J dropped 3 bases, with 10 bases sitting between them. The CDR3 is 11 residues long. CDR3 nucleotides: TGTGCCACGGGGGATGACTACGAGCAGTACTTC. This gives the protein CATGDDYEQYF.

This rearrangement joins TRBV7-9 to TRBJ1-2; 8 bases are shared with TRBD1. Looked up from germline, CDR1 is SEHNR and CDR2 is FQNEAQ (reference sequence). The CDR3 sequence is 14 residues long. The J segment lost 6 bases and the V segment lost 5 bases, leaving 8 bases of the junction unmatched. The CDR3 sequence: CASSPDHRGNGYTF. In DNA, the CDR3 is TGTGCCAGCAGCCCCGACCACAGGGGGAATGGCTACACCTTC.

The rearrangement joins TRBV28 to TRBJ1-4; D gene unclear. The CDR3 runs 13 residues. V was pared by 8 bases and J by 2 bases, with 9 bases between. Germline V lookup: CDR1 MDHEN, CDR2 SYDVKM. Here the CDR3 reads CASLGSTNEKLFF. Here the CDR3 DNA reads TGTGCCAGCCTAGGGAGCACTAATGAAAAACTGTTTTTT.

The chain couples TRBV7-9 to TRBJ2-7, with TRBD1 matching over 7 bases. This CDR3 comprises 13 residues. Germline CDR1 is SEHNR and CDR2 is FQNEAQ (reference sequence). Unmatched junction bases numbered 2, after V lost 1 base and J lost 5 bases. The CDR3 loop is CASSLGQGNEQYF. In DNA, the CDR3 is TGTGCCAGCAGCTTAGGACAGGGAAACGAGCAGTACTTC.

Worth noting for this clone: At the DNA level, this CDR3 is encoded by other sequences in the same sample as well. The chain is built from TRBV5-1 and TRBJ2-7; tentatively, D is TRBD1 (6 bases). The V and J ends lost 8 bases and 2 bases respectively, with 11 bases between them. The CDR3 contains 12 residues. Germline V gene lookup returns CDR1 SGHRS and CDR2 YFSETQ. CDR3 in DNA: TGCGCCAGTTCGACAGGAGCCTACGAGCAGTACTTC. Its protein product is CASSTGAYEQYF.